This T cell receptor (beta chain) was identified during a study of blood T cell repertoires in COVID-19 (dated by TCRdb to the early 2020s). At the level of the whole study: Collaborator samples came from the United States, Italy and Spain and covered acute and convalescent phases of COVID-19. The material from the prospective study consisted of cDNA or gDNA derived from T cells, B-cell-depleted T cells, or PBMCs. Deeply sampled blood TCRbeta repertoires from subjects exposed to, actively infected with, or recovered from COVID-19 were included in the dataset. A freely available public database, intended as a resource for researchers studying the immune response to SARS-CoV-2, is where the repertoires were released. The samples were drawn from two sources: the first 160 participants of the ongoing ImmuneRACE study, and 950 to 1,500 subjects contributed by 6 global collaborators. The sample metadata nearly always contained a de-identified subject ID, COVID-19 status, age in years and sex. HLA class I and class II types, where available, came from metadata supplied by the sample provider rather than from assay-based typing.

The immunoSEQ Assay, a bias-controlled multiplex PCR, was used to amplify TCRbeta CDR3 regions from genomic DNA. As for the authors' bioinformatics: Nucleated cell counts per sample were estimated from amplification of reference gene primers within the assay. To quantify the absolute abundance of each unique TCRbeta CDR3 rearrangement, sequence reads were collapsed and filtered. For each sample, productive Simpson clonality was calculated by taking the square root of Simpson's diversity index across productive rearrangements. TCRdb mirrors the immuneACCESS table, restricted to in-frame sequences. Some clones are absent from its copies; in checked studies, under half trace to an unresolved V gene, and the reason for the others is unknown. That table gives V, J and clone size, and the DNA gave D and trimming. Across this sample there are more than 85,000 clones, with approximately 82% seen only once. More than 9% of the sample is held by the ten biggest clonotypes.

Overall results and qualifications from the work: The amount of clinical and demographic metadata varied by source and participant and was provided uncurated.

As for this clone: Its antigen is unknown. No per-base quality is available; no much larger clone lies one base away.

Germline trimming: 2 bases from V, 8 bases from J; junction bases outside gene matches: 5. The CDR1 and CDR2 encoded by the germline V gene are MNHEY and SVGAGI. The CDR3 goes from the cysteine to the phenylalanine over 13 residues. Just the 39-base CDR3 DNA is kept, in frame starting at base 1. The collaborating institutions used their own protocols to collect whole blood in K2EDTA tubes. For TCRbeta analysis, collaborator samples were shipped as frozen whole blood, as isolated PBMCs, or as DNA extracted from either sample type. The clonotype comes from a man aged 65 to 79 with acute or convalescent COVID-19. The specimen was peripheral blood. The chain employs TRBV6-5 and TRBJ1-2; the central 7 bases match TRBD1. The DNA reads TGTGCCAGCAGTTACCGACAGGGAGGCGGCTACACCTTC. It encodes CASSYRQGGGYTF.